These 29 T cell receptor beta chains were all obtained from the same sample, sequenced in a study of shared clonotypes between healthy human individuals. Data came from immunoSEQ multiplex PCR; TCRdb stores just in-frame clones and leaves some out. Here the sample spans more than 2 million clones, 95% being singletons. The specimen was naive CD4+ T cells sorted from blood. Subset given: CD45RA+ positively selected. Receptor source: a man younger than 35 in good health.

The CDR3 protein is CAWEDRGGYTF. The CDR3 nucleotides are TGTGCCTGGGAGGACAGGGGCGGCTACACCTTC. The V gene is TRBV30, the J gene TRBJ1-2, with 9 bases lining up with TRBD1. The germline gives CDR1 GTSNPN, CDR2 SVGIG (reference sequence). The V gene end was trimmed by 5 bases and the J gene end by 8 bases; junction bases not matched to a gene: 3. This CDR3 comprises 11 residues.

This chain connects TRBV7-6 to TRBJ1-4; tentative D call: TRBD1 (5 bases). V was clipped by 1 base and J by 6 bases, with 18 bases between them. Germline CDR1 SGHVS, CDR2 FNYEAQ. This CDR3 has 17 amino acids. The CDR3 sequence is CASSLVPPGGLDEKLFF. CDR3 in DNA: TGTGCCAGCAGCTTAGTACCCCCGGGGGGGTTGGATGAAAAACTGTTTTTT.

The chain couples TRBV6-1 to TRBJ1-2, with D maybe TRBD1 (6 bases). This CDR3 region has 13 residues. Looked up from germline, CDR1 is MNHNS and CDR2 is SASEGT. V was trimmed by 6 bases and J by 4 bases, leaving 12 bases between them. The CDR3 sequence: CASRKPGAYGYTF. The CDR3 coding sequence is TGTGCCAGCAGGAAGCCAGGGGCCTATGGCTACACCTTC.

J is TRBJ2-7 and V is TRBV5-8; D tentatively reads TRBD1 or TRBD2 (6 bases each). In germline, CDR1 is SGHTS, CDR2 YDEGEE. The CDR3 totals 15 residues. Trimming shortened V by 4 bases and J by 2 bases, and 16 bases separated the two germline ends. In nucleotides, the CDR3 is TGTGCCAGCAGCCTCCCGATAGGGGGGACCTACGAGCAGTACTTC. This gives the protein CASSLPIGGTYEQYF. The variable domain in full, with the rest retrieved from reference TRBV5-8 and TRBJ2-7, is EAGVTQSPTHLIKTRGQQATLRCSPISGHTSVYWYQQALGLGLQFLLWYDEGEERNRGNFPPRFSGRQFPNYSSELNVNALELEDSALYLCASSLPIGGTYEQYFGPGTRLTVT.

The gene calls are TRBV29-1 and TRBJ1-1, with D perhaps TRBD1 (6 bases). The CDR3 totals 14 residues. Trimming pared 0 bases from V and 5 bases from J, leaving 13 bases between. Germline V CDR1 and CDR2: SQVTM, ANQGSEA. The CDR3 is CSVEDPDRLTEAFF. In DNA, the CDR3 is TGCAGCGTTGAAGACCCCGACAGGTTGACTGAAGCTTTCTTT.

The V and J genes are TRBV18 and TRBJ2-2; 7 bases match TRBD2. This CDR3 comprises 15 residues. CDR1 is KGHSH and CDR2 is LQKENI in the germline V gene. With 6 bases clipped from V and 1 base from J, the junction kept 5 bases outside the gene matches. CDR3 protein: CASSAQRENTGELFF. DNA of the CDR3: TGTGCCAGCTCGGCCCAGCGGGAGAACACCGGGGAGCTGTTTTTT.

On this clone itself: Different DNA sequences within this sample yield the same CDR3. The chain links TRBV2 to TRBJ1-1, with 7 bases matching TRBD1. The CDR3 length is 13 residues. Looked up from germline, CDR1 is SNHLY and CDR2 is FYNNEI. V shed 5 bases and J 4 bases; nucleotides not matched to a gene: 4. As DNA, the CDR3 is TGTGCCAGCAGTTGGACAGGACCCACTGAAGCTTTCTTT. Translating it yields CASSWTGPTEAFF.

This clone was observed once. V and J are TRBV5-1 and TRBJ1-1; the match to TRBD1 covers 7 bases. J was trimmed by 1 base and V by 2 bases; bases with no gene match: 5. The CDR3 runs 15 residues. Germline CDR1 reads SGHRS; CDR2 reads YFSETQ. The CDR3 DNA is TGCGCCAGCAGCTTACGAGACAGGGCGAACACTGAAGCTTTCTTT. Protein: CASSLRDRANTEAFF.

The chain carries TRBV7-2 and TRBJ2-4; 11 bases are shared with TRBD2. The CDR3 is 17 residues long. CDR1 SGHTA and CDR2 FQGNSA come from the germline V gene. Trimming cost V 5 bases and J 0 bases; bases outside gene matches: 6. The CDR3 loop reads CASSGTSGNLAKNIQYF. As DNA, the CDR3 is TGTGCCAGCAGCGGGACTAGCGGAAACTTAGCCAAAAACATTCAGTACTTC. Full variable domain (outside the CDR3, taken from reference TRBV7-2 and TRBJ2-4): GAGVSQSPSNKVTEKGKDVELRCDPISGHTALYWYRQSLGQGLEFLIYFQGNSAPDKSGLPSDRFSAERTGGSVSTLTIQRTQQEDSAVYLCASSGTSGNLAKNIQYFGAGTRLSVL.

The V and J genes are TRBV6-6 and TRBJ1-6; 7 nucleotides align to TRBD1. Germline V gives CDR1 MNHNY, CDR2 SVGAGI (reference sequence). The CDR3 is 15 amino acids. J gave up 5 bases and V 8 bases, and 9 bases lay outside the gene matches. The CDR3 spells CASLSQGGDNSPLHF. The CDR3 DNA reads TGTGCCAGCCTATCTCAGGGGGGAGATAATTCACCCCTCCACTTT.

The rearrangement uses TRBV7-2 and TRBJ2-7; D assignment may be TRBD1 or TRBD2 (5 bases each). The length of the CDR3 is 14 residues. The germline V gene encodes CDR1 SGHTA and CDR2 FQGNSA. The germline V and J ends were trimmed by 3 bases and 7 bases, with 16 bases remaining between them. The CDR3 reads CASSFVLGASEQYF. In DNA, the CDR3 is TGTGCCAGCAGCTTCGTTCTCGGGGCGTCGGAGCAGTACTTC.

The J gene is TRBJ2-7, the V gene TRBV6-6; D is uncertain. Germline V gene data show CDR1 as MNHNY and CDR2 as SVGAGI (reference sequence). V was pared by 5 bases and J by 2 bases, with 19 bases between. This CDR3 contains 16 residues. The CDR3 protein is CASSLDPQIYTYEQYF. In DNA, the CDR3 is TGTGCCAGCAGTCTGGACCCGCAGATTTACACCTACGAGCAGTACTTC.

This rearrangement joins TRBV5-1 to TRBJ1-1; D is perhaps TRBD1 (6 bases). Trimming stripped 4 bases from V and 1 base from J, with 14 bases between. This CDR3 is 15 amino acids long. Per the germline V gene, CDR1 is SGHRS and CDR2 is YFSETQ. The CDR3: CASSRQTGSNTEAFF. The CDR3 coding sequence is TGCGCCAGCAGCCGACAGACAGGTTCGAACACTGAAGCTTTCTTT.

The sample holds one count of this clone. The CDR3: CASSSGRAHKDEQYF. CDR3 nucleotides: TGTGCCAGCAGTTCTGGCAGGGCGCATAAGGACGAGCAGTACTTC. The J gene is TRBJ2-7, the V gene TRBV6-5; perhaps TRBD1 as D (5 bases). Germline V gene sequence: CDR1 MNHEY, CDR2 SVGAGI. The CDR3 has 15 residues. The V end was cut by 4 bases, the J end by 5 bases, with 18 bases between.

This sequence joins TRBV28 and TRBJ2-5; D may correspond to TRBD1 or TRBD2 (5 bases each). This CDR3 spans 15 amino acids. Germline CDR1 and CDR2: MDHEN and SYDVKM. V gave up 3 bases and J gave up 4 bases, with 15 bases separating them. CDR3 in DNA: TGTGCCAGCAGTTTTCCCCCGGGGACGGGAGAGACCCAGTACTTC. Encoded protein: CASSFPPGTGETQYF.

CDR3 DNA: TGTGCCATCAGAGGACAGGGAGCTACTGAAGCTTTCTTT. Translating gives CAIRGQGATEAFF. The rearrangement uses TRBV10-3 and TRBJ1-1, with 8 bases fitting TRBD1. Germline CDR1 reads ENHRY; CDR2 reads SYGVKD. CDR3 length: 13 amino acids. J lost 5 bases, V lost 6 bases, and 5 bases had no gene match.

The V and J genes are TRBV10-3 and TRBJ1-4; D possibly corresponds to TRBD1 (5 bases). This CDR3 spans 14 amino acids. Deletions cut 4 bases from V and 5 bases from J, with 11 bases between. CDR1 and CDR2 from the germline V gene are ENHRY and SYGVKD. The CDR3 nucleotides are TGTGCCATCAGTGCTGAGGGGTACAATGAAAAACTGTTTTTT. Translated, it gives CAISAEGYNEKLFF.

This sequence joins TRBV5-1 and TRBJ2-7; the match to TRBD1 covers 9 bases. The V and J ends lost 5 bases and 5 bases, in that order; junction bases with no gene match: 8. This CDR3 spans 14 amino acids. CDR1 is SGHRS, CDR2 YFSETQ, per germline. CDR3 protein: CASRRTGDGNEQYF. The CDR3 DNA is TGCGCCAGCAGACGGACAGGGGATGGCAACGAGCAGTACTTC. Complete variable domain (other parts from reference TRBV5-1 and TRBJ2-7): KAGVTQTPRYLIKTRGQQVTLSCSPISGHRSVSWYQQTPGQGLQFLFEYFSETQRNKGNFPGRFSGRQFSNSRSEMNVSTLELGDSALYLCASRRTGDGNEQYFGPGTRLTVT.

The chain couples TRBV5-4 to TRBJ2-2; D uncertain. This CDR3 is built from 13 residues. Trimming cost V 0 bases and J 4 bases, with 4 bases left between them. Germline loops: CDR1 SGHNT, CDR2 YYREEE (reference sequence). CDR3 amino acids: CASSLAATGELFF. CDR3 in DNA: TGTGCCAGCAGCTTGGCGGCCACCGGGGAGCTGTTTTTT.

The chain joins TRBV11-2 to TRBJ2-7; 7 bases agree with TRBD2. With V trimmed by 5 bases and J by 6 bases, 10 bases remained unmatched. The CDR3 covers 14 residues. Germline CDR1 SGHAT, CDR2 FQNNGV. In DNA, the CDR3 is TGTGCCAGCAGCCTCGACGGTGGCGGGGGCGAGCAGTACTTC. Its protein is CASSLDGGGGEQYF. The variable domain in full, with the rest retrieved from reference TRBV11-2 and TRBJ2-7, is EAGVAQSPRYKIIEKRQSVAFWCNPISGHATLYWYQQILGQGPKLLIQFQNNGVVDDSQLPKDRFSAERLKGVDSTLKIQPAKLEDSAVYLCASSLDGGGGEQYFGPGTRLTVT.

The V and J genes are TRBV15 and TRBJ1-1; weak D call: TRBD1 (5 bases). The CDR3 covers 13 residues. Germline V CDR1 and CDR2: LNHNV, YYDKDF (reference sequence). The germline V and J ends were trimmed by 9 bases and 0 bases, with 11 bases remaining between them. In DNA form, the CDR3 reads TGTGCCACGTGGACAACCATGAACACTGAAGCTTTCTTT. Residues: CATWTTMNTEAFF.

The gene calls are TRBV6-5 and TRBJ2-7, with 11 bases matching TRBD2. The CDR3 extends over 15 amino acids. The germline V gene has CDR1 MNHEY and CDR2 SVGAGI. J gave up 3 bases and V 6 bases, and 7 bases lay outside the gene matches. This CDR3 reads CASRPLAGGFYEQYF. CDR3 coding DNA: TGTGCCAGCAGACCCCTAGCGGGGGGCTTCTACGAGCAGTACTTC.

V is TRBV19 and J is TRBJ1-5; D remains unclear. V was trimmed by 5 bases and J by 5 bases, leaving 13 bases between them. The CDR3 extends over 14 amino acids. Per the germline V gene, CDR1 is LNHDA and CDR2 is SQIVND (reference sequence). CDR3 DNA sequence: TGTGCCAGTAGTCACTCATCCGGGGATCAGCCCCAGCATTTT. As protein: CASSHSSGDQPQHF.

Remarks on this clone: The identical CDR3 is also encoded by other nucleotide sequences in the sample. The V and J genes are TRBV6-5 and TRBJ2-7; 7 nucleotides align to TRBD1. This CDR3 is built from 14 residues. Germline V gives CDR1 MNHEY, CDR2 SVGAGI. V lost 6 bases to trimming and J lost 0 bases; unmatched junction nucleotides: 5. The CDR3 DNA is TGTGCCAGCAGGCCGACAGGGTCCTCCTACGAGCAGTACTTC. Amino acids: CASRPTGSSYEQYF.

This chain connects TRBV4-3 to TRBJ2-5; D is possibly TRBD1 (6 bases). CDR3 length: 13 residues. Trimming shortened V by 0 bases and J by 14 bases, and 16 bases separated the two germline ends. Germline V gives CDR1 LGHNA, CDR2 YSLEER. CDR3 amino acids: CASSQEPGQTFYF. The CDR3 region has the DNA TGCGCCAGCAGCCAAGAACCCGGACAGACCTTTTACTTC.

The chain joins TRBV5-1 to TRBJ1-5; 9 positions match TRBD1. Germline V lookup: CDR1 SGHRS, CDR2 YFSETQ. The junction had 2 bases not matched to a gene; V was cut back by 4 bases and J by 0 bases. The CDR3 length is 15 residues. The CDR3 loop is CASSPQGASNQPQHF. The CDR3 coding sequence is TGCGCCAGCAGCCCACAGGGGGCTAGCAATCAGCCCCAGCATTTT.

The sample holds one count of this clone. The rearrangement uses TRBV5-1 and TRBJ2-7, with 15 bases fitting TRBD2. The CDR3 is 15 residues long. Germline values: CDR1 SGHRS, CDR2 YFSETQ. Trimming at V came to 3 bases and at J to 5 bases, leaving 3 bases not matched to a gene. CDR3 loop: CASSWGLAGGNEQYF. CDR3 DNA: TGCGCCAGCAGCTGGGGACTAGCGGGAGGCAACGAGCAGTACTTC. The entire variable domain, with the rest obtained from reference TRBV5-1 and TRBJ2-7, is as follows: KAGVTQTPRYLIKTRGQQVTLSCSPISGHRSVSWYQQTPGQGLQFLFEYFSETQRNKGNFPGRFSGRQFSNSRSEMNVSTLELGDSALYLCASSWGLAGGNEQYFGPGTRLTVT.

The V call is TRBV18, the J call TRBJ2-2; 10 bases align to TRBD2. Trimming at V came to 3 bases and at J to 4 bases, leaving 8 bases not matched to a gene. CDR3 size: 17 residues. Germline CDR1 and CDR2: KGHSH and LQKENI. For the CDR3, the DNA is TGTGCCAGCTCACCCGCTATAGCGGGAGGTTTCACCGGGGAGCTGTTTTTT. Its protein is CASSPAIAGGFTGELFF.

The chain links TRBV27 to TRBJ1-5; D ambiguous. The V gene lost 2 bases and the J gene lost 2 bases, with 16 bases spanning the gap. CDR3 length equals 17 residues. Germline CDR1 MNHEY, CDR2 SMNVEV (reference sequence). The CDR3 DNA is TGTGCCAGCAGTTTACGACCCACGGGCGCCGGCAATCAGCCCCAGCATTTT. Translation: CASSLRPTGAGNQPQHF.